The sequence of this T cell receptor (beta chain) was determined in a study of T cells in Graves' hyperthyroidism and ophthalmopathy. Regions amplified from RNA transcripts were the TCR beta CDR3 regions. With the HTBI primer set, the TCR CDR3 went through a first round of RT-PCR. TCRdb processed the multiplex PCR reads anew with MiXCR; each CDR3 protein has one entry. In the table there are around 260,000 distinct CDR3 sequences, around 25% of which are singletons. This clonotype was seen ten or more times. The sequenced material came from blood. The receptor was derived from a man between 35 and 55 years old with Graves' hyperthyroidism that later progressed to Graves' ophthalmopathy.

The CDR3 protein is CSVASRGSGAGELFF. As DNA, the CDR3 is TGCAGCGTTGCGTCGCGTGGGTCTGGGGCCGGGGAGCTGTTTTTT. The rearrangement links TRBV29-1 to TRBJ2-2; D unresolved. The CDR3 has 15 amino acids. CDR1 and CDR2 from the germline V gene are SQVTM and ANQGSEA. V lost 4 bases and J lost 6, with 18 bases in between.